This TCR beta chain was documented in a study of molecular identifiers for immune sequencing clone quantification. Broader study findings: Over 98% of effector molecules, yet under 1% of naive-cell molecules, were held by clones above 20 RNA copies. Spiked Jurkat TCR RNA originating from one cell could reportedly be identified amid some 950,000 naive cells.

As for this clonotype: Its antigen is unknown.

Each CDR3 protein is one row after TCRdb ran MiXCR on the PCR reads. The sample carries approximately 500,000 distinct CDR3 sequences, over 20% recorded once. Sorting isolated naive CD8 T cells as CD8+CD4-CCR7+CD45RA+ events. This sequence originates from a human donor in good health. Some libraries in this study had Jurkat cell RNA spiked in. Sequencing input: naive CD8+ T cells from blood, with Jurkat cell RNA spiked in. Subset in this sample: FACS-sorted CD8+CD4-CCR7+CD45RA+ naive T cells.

CDR3 region: CASSLSAGGWTGELFF. The CDR3 DNA reads TGTGCCAGCAGTTTATCGGCGGGGGGCTGGACCGGGGAGCTGTTTTTT. The rearrangement uses TRBV27 and TRBJ2-2; the match to TRBD2 covers 8 bases. Germline assignment: CDR1 MNHEY and CDR2 SMNVEV (reference sequence). V trimming: 0 bases; J trimming: 5 bases; junction bases outside the gene matches: 5. The CDR3 sequence is 16 residues long.